This T cell receptor (beta chain) was found in a study of T cells after yellow fever vaccination. There are 14 residues in the CDR3. CDR1 and CDR2 (germline): SGHRS, YFSETQ. V dropped 0 bases and J dropped 1 base, with 4 bases sitting between them. Remarks on this clonotype: A much larger clone lies one base from this, so it may be a read error.

By 5'RACE template switching, TCR cDNA was produced, with a universal primer site and UMIs added in the process. TCRdb reanalysed the 5' RACE reads using MiXCR and keeps one entry per CDR3 protein. The sample yields approximately 260,000 distinct CDR3 sequences, 10% to 15% seen once. The sample consisted of CD4+ T cells sorted from PBMCs, taken 45 days after the yellow fever booster vaccination. J is TRBJ2-2 and V is TRBV5-1; no clear D. This TCR derives from a young man who received the YFV17D yellow fever vaccine. The CDR3 region is CASSLVGNTGELFF. CDR3 bases: TGCGCCAGCAGCTTGGTGGGGAACACCGGGGAGCTGTTTTTT.